These 18 T cell receptor beta chains share one sample of origin, sequenced in a study of high-grade serous ovarian cancer treatment subgroups. The repertoire was sequenced with immunoSEQ multiplex PCR; TCRdb's copy has only in-frame clones and lacks some. This sample has fewer than 4,500 clones; around 65% occur once, and the top ten carry 13% to 15%. Tumor tissue was taken before any definitive surgery or chemotherapy was given. The sequenced material came from tumor tissue. Receptors were obtained from a human donor with high-grade serous ovarian cancer.

This chain connects TRBV10-2 to TRBJ1-5, with D unclear. Trimming removed 7 bases at V and 0 bases at J, with 10 bases between. CDR1 WSHSY and CDR2 SAAADI come from the germline V gene. This CDR3 is 14 amino acids long. The CDR3 reads CASTPSGSNQPQHF. In nucleotides, the CDR3 is TGCGCCAGCACCCCGAGTGGTAGCAATCAGCCCCAGCATTTT.

The chain uses TRBV7-9 and TRBJ2-5, with 10 positions matching TRBD2. V lost 5 bases, J lost 5 bases, and 17 bases stayed unmatched. The CDR3 length is 18 residues. From germline, CDR1 is SEHNR and CDR2 FQNEAQ (reference sequence). In nucleotides, the CDR3 is TGTGCCAGCAGCCAATCGGTTACAGCGGGGGGGGCCTACGAGACCCAGTACTTC. Translating gives CASSQSVTAGGAYETQYF.

The genes are TRBV4-3 and TRBJ1-5, with D unclear. From germline, CDR1 is LGHNA and CDR2 YSLEER. Deletions cut 0 bases from V and 9 bases from J, with 15 bases between. The CDR3 contains 15 residues. CDR3 bases: TGCGCCAGCAGCCAAGATTCGGTAACTCGTGGGCCCCAGCATTTT. As protein: CASSQDSVTRGPQHF.

The chain has TRBV7-3 and TRBJ2-7, with a possible D match to TRBD2 (6 bases). This CDR3 comprises 18 residues. Trimming stripped 5 bases from V and 0 bases from J, with 23 bases between. CDR1 is SGHTA, CDR2 FQGTGA, per germline. This CDR3 is CASSRYANQGGTSYEQYF. CDR3 in DNA: TGTGCCAGCAGCAGATACGCAAACCAAGGCGGGACCTCCTACGAGCAGTACTTC.

On this clone: One end of the junction varies from germline; a read error may be responsible. This chain links TRBV30 with TRBJ1-1, with TRBD1 identical over 7 bases. The CDR3 is 18 residues long. Looked up from germline, CDR1 is GTSNPN and CDR2 is SVGIG (reference sequence). This CDR3 reads CARRGPSGTESMNTEAFF. CDR3 nucleotide sequence: TGTGCCCGGAGGGGCCCTTCCGGGACAGAGAGCATGAACACTGAAGCTTTCTTT.

The V gene is TRBV6-6, the J gene TRBJ1-1; D call uncertain. This CDR3 has 15 amino acids. Trimming cost V 7 bases and J 5 bases, with 20 bases left between them. The germline V gene encodes CDR1 MNHNY and CDR2 SVGAGI (reference sequence). The CDR3 protein is CASINPTVSRTEAFF. For the CDR3, the DNA is TGTGCCAGCATCAACCCCACGGTGTCCAGAACTGAAGCTTTCTTT.

This clone was recorded only once. The rearrangement joins TRBV5-1 to TRBJ2-5; D not resolved. The CDR3 length is 12 residues. Germline assignment: CDR1 SGHRS and CDR2 YFSETQ. V dropped 4 bases and J dropped 6 bases, with 10 bases sitting between them. The DNA of the CDR3 is TGCGCCAGCAGCGCCGGACCACAGACCCAGTACTTC. It yields the protein CASSAGPQTQYF.

The chain carries TRBV7-6 and TRBJ2-2, with 12 nucleotides matching TRBD2. The CDR3 has 15 residues. After removal of 2 bases from V and 10 bases from J, the junction contained 5 bases not matched to a gene. The germline V gene has CDR1 SGHVS and CDR2 FNYEAQ. CDR3 DNA: TGTGCCAGCAGCTTAACTAGCGGGGGGTATTCGGAGCTGTTTTTT. Its protein is CASSLTSGGYSELFF.

The rearrangement joins TRBV19 to TRBJ1-5, with D unclear. The CDR3 covers 17 residues. Germline V gives CDR1 LNHDA, CDR2 SQIVND (reference sequence). Trimming pared 3 bases from V and 2 bases from J, leaving 17 bases between. This CDR3 reads CASSMLMAVGRNQPQHF. As DNA, the CDR3 is TGTGCCAGTAGTATGCTTATGGCAGTTGGTCGCAATCAGCCCCAGCATTTT.

By sample share, this clone is large. This rearrangement joins TRBV11-2 to TRBJ1-1; 9 nucleotides line up with TRBD1. The CDR3 totals 16 residues. Germline CDR1 SGHAT, CDR2 FQNNGV. V trimming: 4 bases; J trimming: 12 bases; junction bases outside the gene matches: 18. The CDR3 region has the DNA TGTGCCAGCAGCTCCCTACTCCGGGACAGGGAAGGTGGGACTTTCTTT. Protein product: CASSSLLRDREGGTFF. Complete variable domain (other parts from reference TRBV11-2 and TRBJ1-1): EAGVAQSPRYKIIEKRQSVAFWCNPISGHATLYWYQQILGQGPKLLIQFQNNGVVDDSQLPKDRFSAERLKGVDSTLKIQPAKLEDSAVYLCASSSLLRDREGGTFFGQGTRLTVV.

The V and J genes are TRBV5-5 and TRBJ2-3; 7 bases line up with TRBD2. V dropped 6 bases and J dropped 4; count of bases not matched to a gene: 14. This CDR3 is 16 amino acids long. The germline CDR1 and CDR2 sequences are SGHKS and YYEKEE (reference sequence). The DNA of the CDR3 is TGTGCCAGCACCTCGGGGGTGATAGCGGGCCCAGATACGCAGTATTTT. Translating gives CASTSGVIAGPDTQYF. Based on the CDR3 plus reference TRBV5-5 and TRBJ2-3, the full variable domain is DAGVTQSPTHLIKTRGQQVTLRCSPISGHKSVSWYQQVLGQGPQFIFQYYEKEERGRGNFPDRFSARQFPNYSSELNVNALLLGDSALYLCASTSGVIAGPDTQYFGPGTRLTVL.

The gene calls are TRBV6-1 and TRBJ1-1; TRBD1 matches at 11 bases. J was trimmed by 11 bases and V by 3 bases; bases with no gene match: 5. CDR1 and CDR2 (germline): MNHNS, SASEGT. The CDR3 extends over 13 amino acids. The CDR3: CASSDRDRGSAFF. The CDR3 region has the DNA TGTGCCAGCAGTGACCGGGACAGGGGGTCGGCTTTCTTT.

The chain employs TRBV11-1 and TRBJ1-1, with TRBD1 matching over 9 bases. V dropped 2 bases and J dropped 6; count of bases not matched to a gene: 4. CDR3 length: 14 amino acids. Per germline, CDR1 SGHAT and CDR2 FQDESV (reference sequence). CDR3 residues: CASSLTGTGSEAFF. For the CDR3, the DNA is TGTGCCAGCAGCTTAACCGGGACAGGGTCTGAAGCTTTCTTT.

This chain uses TRBV11-3 with TRBJ2-1, with 13 bases that match TRBD2. The CDR3 contains 16 residues. Germline assignment: CDR1 SGHNT and CDR2 YENEEA. The V and J ends lost 1 base and 8 bases, in that order; junction bases with no gene match: 5. The CDR3 DNA is TGTGCCAGCAGCTTAGCAACTAGCGGGGGGGTCTATGAGCAGTTCTTC. It yields the protein CASSLATSGGVYEQFF.

The V and J genes are TRBV20-1 and TRBJ2-1; D is unresolved. This CDR3 has 11 amino acids. The germline V gene has CDR1 DFQATT and CDR2 SNEGSKA (reference sequence). Deletions cut 5 bases from V and 4 bases from J, with 6 bases between. Written as DNA, the CDR3 is TGCAGTGCTTGGATTTACAATGAGCAGTTCTTC. This sequence encodes CSAWIYNEQFF.

V usage is TRBV5-5 and J usage is TRBJ1-4; weak D call: TRBD1 (5 bases). V shed 0 bases and J shed 6 bases, with 18 bases lying between them. The CDR3 has 17 residues. CDR1 and CDR2 (germline): SGHKS, YYEKEE (reference sequence). The CDR3 DNA reads TGTGCCAGCAGCTTGGAGGTTAGGGGACGGAAGCATGAAAAACTGTTTTTT. Translated, it gives CASSLEVRGRKHEKLFF.

This chain links TRBV5-5 with TRBJ2-5, with D possibly being TRBD1 (5 bases). CDR1 and CDR2 from the germline V gene are SGHKS and YYEKEE (reference sequence). V gave up 3 bases and J gave up 3 bases, with 12 bases separating them. The CDR3 covers 14 residues. CDR3 bases: TGTGCCAGCAGCTCAGGGTTATTGGAAGAGACCCAGTACTTC. Translating it yields CASSSGLLEETQYF.

CDR3 DNA: TGTGCCAGCAGTGTAGCCGGGACAGAGATCTATGGCTACACCTTC. Encoded protein: CASSVAGTEIYGYTF. This chain joins TRBV25-1 and TRBJ1-2; 7 bases are shared with TRBD1. Germline CDR1 and CDR2: MGHDK and SYGVNS. Trimming cost V 4 bases and J 4 bases; bases outside gene matches: 9. CDR3 size: 15 residues.